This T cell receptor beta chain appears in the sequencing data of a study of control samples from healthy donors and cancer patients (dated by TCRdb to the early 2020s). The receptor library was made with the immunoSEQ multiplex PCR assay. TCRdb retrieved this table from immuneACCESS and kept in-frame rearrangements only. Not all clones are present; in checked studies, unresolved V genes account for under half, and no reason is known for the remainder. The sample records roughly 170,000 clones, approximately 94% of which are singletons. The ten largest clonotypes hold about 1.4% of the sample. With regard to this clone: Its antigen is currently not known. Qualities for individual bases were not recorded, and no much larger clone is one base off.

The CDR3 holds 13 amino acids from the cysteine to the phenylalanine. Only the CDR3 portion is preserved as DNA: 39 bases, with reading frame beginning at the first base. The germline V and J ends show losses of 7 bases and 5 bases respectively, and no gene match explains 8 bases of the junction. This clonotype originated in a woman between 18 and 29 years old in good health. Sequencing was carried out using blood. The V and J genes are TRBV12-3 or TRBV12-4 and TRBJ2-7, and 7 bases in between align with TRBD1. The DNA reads TGTGCCAGCACAGGACAGGTACACAACGAGCAGTACTTC. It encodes CASTGQVHNEQYF.